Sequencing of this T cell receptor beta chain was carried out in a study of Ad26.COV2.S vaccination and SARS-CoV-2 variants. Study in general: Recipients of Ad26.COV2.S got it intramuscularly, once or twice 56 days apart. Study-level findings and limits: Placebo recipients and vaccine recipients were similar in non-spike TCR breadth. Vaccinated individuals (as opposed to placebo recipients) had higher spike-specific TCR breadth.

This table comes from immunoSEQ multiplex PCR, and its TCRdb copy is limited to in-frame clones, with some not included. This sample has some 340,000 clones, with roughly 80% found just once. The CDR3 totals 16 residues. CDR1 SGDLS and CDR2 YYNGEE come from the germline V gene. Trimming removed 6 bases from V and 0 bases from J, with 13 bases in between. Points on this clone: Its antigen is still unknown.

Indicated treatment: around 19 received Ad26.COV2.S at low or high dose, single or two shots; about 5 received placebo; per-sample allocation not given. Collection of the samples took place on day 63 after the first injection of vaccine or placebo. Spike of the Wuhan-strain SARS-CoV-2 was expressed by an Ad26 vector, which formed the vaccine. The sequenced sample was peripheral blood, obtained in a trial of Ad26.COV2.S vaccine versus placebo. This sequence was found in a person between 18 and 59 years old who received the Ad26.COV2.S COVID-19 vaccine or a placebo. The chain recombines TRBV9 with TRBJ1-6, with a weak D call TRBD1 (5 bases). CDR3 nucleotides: TGTGCCAGCACCCCAGGGCCCTTCTCCTATAATTCACCCCTCCACTTT. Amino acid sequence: CASTPGPFSYNSPLHF.